The 26 T cell receptor beta chains presented below share a single source sample, sequenced in a study of blood T cell repertoires in COVID-19. Sequencing used immunoSEQ multiplex PCR; TCRdb keeps in-frame clones, though not all of them. The sample consists of about 160,000 clones, about three quarters of them appearing once. Sequencing used peripheral blood. These receptors all stem from a man between 65 and 79 years old with acute or convalescent COVID-19.

The chain joins TRBV5-1 to TRBJ2-4; D is perhaps TRBD1 (5 bases). Germline CDR1 SGHRS, CDR2 YFSETQ. CDR3 length: 16 amino acids. Trimming shortened V by 1 base and J by 1 base, and 12 bases separated the two germline ends. The CDR3 spells CASSLLPGSAKNIQYF. As DNA, the CDR3 is TGCGCCAGCAGCTTGTTGCCAGGGTCTGCCAAAAACATTCAGTACTTC.

The chain combines TRBV5-4 with TRBJ1-2; TRBD1 agrees at 9 bases. The CDR3 is 16 amino acids. Germline V gene data show CDR1 as SGHNT and CDR2 as YYREEE (reference sequence). With 4 bases clipped from V and 4 bases from J, the junction kept 11 bases outside the gene matches. CDR3 sequence (DNA): TGTGCCAGCAGCGCTGACAGGGGGGTGGGGACCTATGGCTACACCTTC. It specifies CASSADRGVGTYGYTF.

J is TRBJ2-7 and V is TRBV28, with 9 bases that match TRBD1. The V segment lost 10 bases and the J segment 0 bases; nucleotides outside the gene matches: 10. Germline CDR1 reads MDHEN; CDR2 reads SYDVKM. This CDR3 spans 15 amino acids. The CDR3, as DNA: TGTGCCACCTTCTCCCCGGGACAGGGCTCCTACGAGCAGTACTTC. Its translation is CATFSPGQGSYEQYF.

The chain links TRBV5-1 to TRBJ2-1; D not resolved. This CDR3 comprises 14 residues. V was pared by 2 bases and J by 3 bases, with 9 bases between. Germline CDR1 and CDR2: SGHRS and YFSETQ. The CDR3 sequence: CASSLTVDYNEQFF. The CDR3 DNA reads TGCGCCAGCAGCTTAACAGTGGACTACAATGAGCAGTTCTTC. Looking up the rest from reference TRBV5-1 and TRBJ2-1 gives the full variable domain: KAGVTQTPRYLIKTRGQQVTLSCSPISGHRSVSWYQQTPGQGLQFLFEYFSETQRNKGNFPGRFSGRQFSNSRSEMNVSTLELGDSALYLCASSLTVDYNEQFFGPGTRLTVL.

This chain joins TRBV7-2 and TRBJ2-7, with a possible D match to TRBD2 (5 bases). Germline V gene data show CDR1 as SGHTA and CDR2 as FQGNSA. The CDR3 has 15 amino acids. Trimming shortened V by 1 base and J by 1 base, and 11 bases separated the two germline ends. CDR3 in DNA: TGTGCCAGCAGCTTAGTAACTTCGGGGTCCTACGAGCAGTACTTC. Translated: CASSLVTSGSYEQYF. Full variable domain (remainder filled in from reference TRBV7-2 and TRBJ2-7): GAGVSQSPSNKVTEKGKDVELRCDPISGHTALYWYRQSLGQGLEFLIYFQGNSAPDKSGLPSDRFSAERTGGSVSTLTIQRTQQEDSAVYLCASSLVTSGSYEQYFGPGTRLTVT.

The chain carries TRBV9 and TRBJ1-2; D might be TRBD1 (6 bases). CDR1 and CDR2 (germline): SGDLS, YYNGEE. The CDR3 has 14 amino acids. The V end was cut by 2 bases, the J end by 3 bases, with 11 bases between. The CDR3 DNA follows: TGTGCCAGCAGCGTTGGGGGCGCCTACTATGGCTACACCTTC. Translated, it gives CASSVGGAYYGYTF.

The rearrangement links TRBV7-8 to TRBJ1-6; the D is unclear. Germline values: CDR1 SGHVS, CDR2 FQNEAQ. The CDR3 is made up of 14 amino acids. V lost 3 bases and J 1 base, leaving 4 bases between the germline ends. CDR3 sequence reads: CASSFQSYNSPLHF. The CDR3 coding sequence is TGTGCCAGCAGCTTCCAGTCCTATAATTCACCCCTCCACTTT.

The chain combines TRBV7-8 with TRBJ2-5; a weak D match, TRBD1 (5 bases). Trimming took off 4 bases at V and 1 base at J, with 13 bases between the two ends. Germline V CDR1 and CDR2: SGHVS, FQNEAQ. The CDR3 extends over 15 amino acids. In DNA form, the CDR3 reads TGTGCCAGCAGCTCAGGGTGGCGGTCCCAAGAGACCCAGTACTTC. Translating gives CASSSGWRSQETQYF.

The CDR3 nucleotides read TGTGCCAGCAGTTTATTTAGGAGTCAGCCCCAGCATTTT. It encodes CASSLFRSQPQHF. The chain employs TRBV28 and TRBJ1-5; no definite D call. Germline CDR1 and CDR2: MDHEN and SYDVKM. The CDR3 spans 13 residues. The V gene lost 1 base and the J gene lost 6 bases, with 7 bases spanning the gap.

The chain employs TRBV21-1 and TRBJ2-1; the tabulated D call, TRBD1, remains unverified against the DNA. TRBV21-1 is marked as a pseudogene. The CDR3 runs to 14 residues. CDR3 sequence: CASSQYQGNNEQFF. The CDR3, as DNA: TGTGCCAGCAGCCAATATCAGGGGAACAATGAGCAGTTCTTC.

J is TRBJ1-1 and V is TRBV10-2; 7 nucleotides line up with TRBD1. Germline CDR1 and CDR2: WSHSY and SAAADI. V dropped 4 bases and J dropped 5; count of bases not matched to a gene: 7. This CDR3 is built from 14 residues. CDR3 protein: CASSVDRRTTEAFF. The CDR3 coding sequence is TGCGCCAGCAGTGTGGACAGGCGAACGACTGAAGCTTTCTTT.

This clone was observed a handful of times. CDR3 sequence reads: CAWSTTGGGQYF. CDR3 nucleotides: TGTGCCTGGAGCACGACGGGAGGGGGGCAGTACTTC. The chain uses TRBV30 and TRBJ2-7, with 8 bases identical to TRBD2. The junction had 7 bases not matched to a gene; V was cut back by 3 bases and J by 9 bases. Germline V gene sequence: CDR1 GTSNPN, CDR2 SVGIG (reference sequence). This CDR3 spans 12 amino acids.

This chain joins TRBV18 and TRBJ1-6, with no clear D. The CDR3 totals 14 residues. Trimming stripped 4 bases from V and 8 bases from J, with 12 bases between. From germline, CDR1 is KGHSH and CDR2 LQKENI. CDR3 coding DNA: TGTGCCAGCTCACTTGCTGAGAGGGATTCACCCCTCCACTTT. It yields the protein CASSLAERDSPLHF.

V and J are TRBV19 and TRBJ1-2; unclear D gene. The CDR3 totals 13 residues. Germline assignment: CDR1 LNHDA and CDR2 SQIVND (reference sequence). V was pared by 3 bases and J by 2 bases, with 7 bases between. This chain's CDR3 is CASSMEGNYGYTF. The CDR3 nucleotides are TGTGCCAGTAGTATGGAGGGAAACTATGGCTACACCTTC.

V usage is TRBV5-4 and J usage is TRBJ2-3; 8 bases agree with TRBD2. There are 16 residues in the CDR3. V lost 0 bases, J lost 3 bases, and 6 bases stayed unmatched. The germline V gene encodes CDR1 SGHNT and CDR2 YYREEE (reference sequence). CDR3 protein: CASSLGSGTRTDTQYF. The CDR3 bases are TGTGCCAGCAGCTTGGGCTCCGGGACTAGGACAGATACGCAGTATTTT.

This clone is a singleton in its sample. J is TRBJ1-3 and V is TRBV9; the match to TRBD1 covers 9 bases. The CDR3 runs 16 residues. CDR1 SGDLS and CDR2 YYNGEE come from the germline V gene. V shed 3 bases and J 4 bases; nucleotides not matched to a gene: 8. CDR3 nucleotide sequence: TGTGCCAGCAGCGAGAACCCAACAGGGGGCGGAAACACCATATATTTT. It yields the protein CASSENPTGGGNTIYF. Full variable domain (rest looked up from reference TRBV9 and TRBJ1-3): DSGVTQTPKHLITATGQRVTLRCSPRSGDLSVYWYQQSLDQGLQFLIQYYNGEERAKGNILERFSAQQFPDLHSELNLSSLELGDSALYFCASSENPTGGGNTIYFGEGSWLTVV.

The chain joins TRBV6-5 to TRBJ1-6; possibly TRBD1 for D (5 bases). Germline lookup yields CDR1 MNHEY and CDR2 SVGAGI. V was shortened by 5 bases and J by 5 bases, with 13 bases between the two germline ends. The CDR3 spans 15 residues. CDR3 amino acids: CASSPNGGNNSPLHF. The CDR3 DNA sequence: TGTGCCAGCAGTCCCAACGGGGGAAATAATTCACCCCTCCACTTT.

Of note for this clone: At one boundary the junction diverges from the germline segment, which might be a read error. The chain carries TRBV3-1 (or the pseudogene TRBV3-2) and TRBJ2-3, with TRBD2 matching over 7 bases. Germline-derived CDR1 and CDR2 are LGHDT and YNNKEL (reference sequence). The CDR3 has 14 residues. The DNA of the CDR3 is TGTGCCTGCGATTCTAGCGGACGCACAGGTACGCAGTATTTT. Its protein product is CACDSSGRTGTQYF.

The chain is built from TRBV15 and TRBJ1-6; possibly TRBD1 for D (6 bases). The V gene lost 8 bases and the J gene lost 5 bases, with 10 bases spanning the gap. This CDR3 region has 13 residues. Per the germline V gene, CDR1 is LNHNV and CDR2 is YYDKDF (reference sequence). The CDR3 DNA reads as TGTGCCACCGCGAACAGGGATAATTCACCCCTCCACTTT. This sequence encodes CATANRDNSPLHF.

In this sample, this clone turned up a few times. The chain has TRBV6-5 and TRBJ1-1; no reliable D call. The germline V gene has CDR1 MNHEY and CDR2 SVGAGI. V was shortened by 3 bases and J by 1 base, with 6 bases between the two germline ends. This CDR3 has 13 amino acids. In nucleotides, the CDR3 is TGTGCCAGCAGTTATACAGAGAACACTGAAGCTTTCTTT. Translated, it gives CASSYTENTEAFF.

This clone has a single count. This chain uses TRBV6-1 with TRBJ2-7; TRBD1 matches at 8 bases. CDR1 MNHNS and CDR2 SASEGT come from the germline V gene. This CDR3 has 13 amino acids. V shed 2 bases, J shed 9 bases, and the junction held 6 bases outside the gene matches. The CDR3 DNA follows: TGTGCCAGCAGTGAACCGGGACAGGTTATGCAGTACTTC. Amino acid sequence: CASSEPGQVMQYF.

Only a few counts were recorded for this clone. The chain recombines TRBV4-2 with TRBJ2-2; the D is unclear. Per the germline V gene, CDR1 is LGHNA and CDR2 is YNFKEQ. V lost 0 bases to trimming and J lost 6 bases, with 8 bases between them. This CDR3 is 14 amino acids long. Here the CDR3 reads CASSQDPTSGELFF. The CDR3 DNA is TGTGCCAGCAGCCAAGATCCTACCTCCGGGGAGCTGTTTTTT.

This clone was picked up a small number of times. V is TRBV13 and J is TRBJ1-2; D is unresolved. CDR3 length equals 18 residues. V was cut by 1 base and J by 1 base, with 19 bases left in between. Germline loops: CDR1 PRHDT, CDR2 FYEKMQ (reference sequence). This CDR3 is CASSLAKPRSPLNYGYTF. CDR3 bases: TGTGCCAGCAGCTTAGCCAAACCACGGAGCCCCCTTAACTATGGCTACACCTTC.

The chain employs TRBV11-3 and TRBJ2-7; maybe TRBD2 (7 bases). The CDR3 has 15 amino acids. V was trimmed by 7 bases and J by 0 bases, leaving 16 bases between them. The germline V gene encodes CDR1 SGHNT and CDR2 YENEEA. DNA of the CDR3: TGTGCCAGCACCCCGAGGGGGGGGCTCTCCTACGAGCAGTACTTC. Its translation is CASTPRGGLSYEQYF.

This chain joins TRBV10-3 and TRBJ1-2; D is unclear. Trimming removed 6 bases at V and 4 bases at J, with 18 bases between. The germline gives CDR1 ENHRY, CDR2 SYGVKD. The CDR3 length is 15 residues. This CDR3 reads CAISAVGEGSYGYTF. Here the CDR3 DNA reads TGTGCCATCAGCGCGGTTGGAGAAGGGAGCTATGGCTACACCTTC.

This clone was counted a single time. V gene TRBV7-2 combines with J gene TRBJ2-2; the match to TRBD2 covers 10 bases. This CDR3 has 15 amino acids. CDR1 is SGHTA, CDR2 FQGNSA, per germline. Germline trimming cut 2 bases from V and 3 bases from J; bases unmatched to any gene: 0. For the CDR3, the DNA is TGTGCCAGCAGCTTACTAGCGGGAGACACCGGGGAGCTGTTTTTT. Its protein is CASSLLAGDTGELFF.